Sequencing of this TCR beta chain was carried out in a study of cytomegalovirus exposure and HLA in healthy donors. Sequencing used immunoSEQ multiplex PCR; TCRdb keeps in-frame clones, though not all of them. The sample yields roughly 260,000 clones, around nine tenths seen once. The study's findings and limits: First-cohort TCR clusters tended to co-occur in the roughly 130 validation repertoires, a later analysis found.

There are 15 residues in the CDR3. Trimming left V 3 bases short and J 0 bases short, with 6 bases between. The V gene's germline CDR1 is MDHEN and CDR2 SYDVKM. As for this clone: No antigen is known for it.

This sequence joins TRBV28 and TRBJ2-6; unclear D gene. This TCR came from a man aged 18 to 30 in good health and CMV-seronegative. The sample was PBMCs. CDR3 sequence: CASSFGGSGANVLTF. DNA of the CDR3: TGTGCCAGCAGTTTCGGTGGCTCTGGGGCCAACGTCCTGACTTTC. The whole variable domain, filled in from reference TRBV28 and TRBJ2-6, reads DVKVTQSSRYLVKRTGEKVFLECVQDMDHENMFWYRQDPGLGLRLIYFSYDVKMKEKGDIPEGYSVSREKKERFSLILESASTNQTSMYLCASSFGGSGANVLTFGAGSRLTVL.